The 25 T cell receptor beta chains in this list originate from one sample, sequenced in a study of T cell changes during pregnancy in multiple sclerosis. Assay used: immunoSEQ multiplex PCR; TCRdb lists only in-frame clones, some missing. The sample has roughly 68,000 clones, about 92% seen once; the top ten hold approximately 1.4%. The material was peripheral blood, obtained in the second trimester of pregnancy. These receptors originate from a female donor in good health, enrolled as a control in a pregnancy study.

The V and J genes are TRBV5-4 and TRBJ2-7; D is ambiguous. V was cut by 4 bases and J by 5 bases, with 19 bases left in between. From germline, CDR1 is SGHNT and CDR2 YYREEE (reference sequence). The CDR3 loop spans 15 amino acids. CDR3 region: CASSNSTVLGHEQYF. In nucleotides, the CDR3 is TGTGCCAGCAGCAACTCGACCGTCCTAGGTCACGAGCAGTACTTC.

J is TRBJ1-4 and V is TRBV2; TRBD1 matches at 9 bases. This CDR3 is 15 amino acids long. V lost 6 bases, J lost 6 bases, and 8 bases stayed unmatched. Germline V CDR1 and CDR2: SNHLY, FYNNEI. CDR3 loop: CASSVWTGVDEKLFF. In DNA form, the CDR3 reads TGTGCCAGCAGCGTATGGACAGGGGTTGATGAAAAACTGTTTTTT.

The chain carries TRBV30 and TRBJ1-5; D gene uncertain. The CDR3 contains 13 residues. Germline values: CDR1 GTSNPN, CDR2 SVGIG (reference sequence). Trimming pared 2 bases from V and 4 bases from J, leaving 9 bases between. The CDR3 spells CAWSSGGNQPQHF. In DNA, the CDR3 is TGTGCCTGGAGTTCGGGTGGGAATCAGCCCCAGCATTTT.

This rearrangement joins TRBV28 to TRBJ2-5; perhaps TRBD1 as D (5 bases). The CDR3 is made up of 11 amino acids. The V gene lost 7 bases and the J gene lost 5 bases, with 8 bases spanning the gap. Germline V CDR1 and CDR2: MDHEN, SYDVKM. In nucleotides, the CDR3 is TGTGCCAGCAACCACAGGGAGACCCAGTACTTC. Its protein is CASNHRETQYF.

This chain links TRBV15 with TRBJ1-4; 11 bases match TRBD1. The CDR3 consists of 14 residues. Germline CDR1 reads LNHNV; CDR2 reads YYDKDF (reference sequence). With 5 bases clipped from V and 8 bases from J, the junction kept 4 bases outside the gene matches. The DNA of the CDR3 is TGTGCCACCAGCCCGGACAGGGGGCGGGAAAAACTGTTTTTT. Its translation is CATSPDRGREKLFF.

Written as DNA, the CDR3 is TGTGCCACCAGCAGAACAGTCACAGATACGCAGTATTTT. This sequence encodes CATSRTVTDTQYF. This chain uses TRBV15 with TRBJ2-3; D gene uncertain. V lost 2 bases to trimming and J lost 2 bases, with 5 bases between them. The CDR3 runs 13 residues. CDR1 and CDR2 from the germline V gene are LNHNV and YYDKDF (reference sequence).

This chain connects TRBV18 to TRBJ2-1; 7 nucleotides match TRBD2. The CDR3 totals 17 residues. CDR1 and CDR2 (germline): KGHSH, LQKENI. J lost 8 bases, V lost 1 base, and 14 bases had no gene match. The CDR3 nucleotides read TGTGCCAGCTCACCACGGGGAGGGGAAAAGGTTGAGGATGAGCAGTTCTTC. It translates to CASSPRGGEKVEDEQFF.

The chain joins TRBV6-5 to TRBJ1-1; 9 bases agree with TRBD1. CDR3 length: 14 amino acids. V was clipped by 4 bases and J by 7 bases; unmatched bases: 7. The germline V gene has CDR1 MNHEY and CDR2 SVGAGI. CDR3 in amino acids: CASSSTGGPVEAFF. CDR3 coding DNA: TGTGCCAGCAGTTCTACAGGGGGCCCGGTTGAAGCTTTCTTT.

V gene TRBV7-3 combines with J gene TRBJ1-2; 7 bases fit TRBD1. This CDR3 comprises 15 residues. Germline V gene sequence: CDR1 SGHTA, CDR2 FQGTGA. Trimming cost V 4 bases and J 0 bases; bases outside gene matches: 5. In DNA form, the CDR3 reads TGTGCCAGCAGCTCGAGACAGGGAGCTAACTATGGCTACACCTTC. Amino acid sequence: CASSSRQGANYGYTF. The full variable domain, rest sourced from reference TRBV7-3 and TRBJ1-2, is GAGVSQTPSNKVTEKGKYVELRCDPISGHTALYWYRQSLGQGPEFLIYFQGTGAADDSGLPNDRFFAVRPEGSVSTLKIQRTERGDSAVYLCASSSRQGANYGYTFGSGTRLTVV.

CDR3 region: CASSPGPQEDTQYF. The CDR3 DNA follows: TGTGCCAGCAGCCCAGGACCACAGGAAGATACGCAGTATTTT. The chain recombines TRBV9 with TRBJ2-3; D is perhaps TRBD1 (5 bases). The germline gives CDR1 SGDLS, CDR2 YYNGEE. The V gene lost 4 bases and the J gene lost 5 bases, with 14 bases spanning the gap. The CDR3 length is 14 residues.

The CDR3 region has the DNA TGTGCCAGCAGCCAGACGGGGAATGGCTACACCTTC. Its translation: CASSQTGNGYTF. This chain uses TRBV14 with TRBJ1-2; D unclear. Trimming cost V 3 bases and J 6 bases, with 8 bases left between them. Looked up from germline, CDR1 is SGHDN and CDR2 is FVKESK. The CDR3 sequence is 12 residues long.

With respect to this clone: Other DNA sequences in this specimen translate into the identical CDR3. The chain joins TRBV2 to TRBJ2-7; D remains ambiguous. Deletions cut 6 bases from V and 2 bases from J, with 5 bases between. This CDR3 is 11 amino acids long. CDR1 SNHLY and CDR2 FYNNEI come from the germline V gene. The CDR3: CASSPTYEQYF. The CDR3 DNA follows: TGTGCCAGCAGCCCCACCTACGAGCAGTACTTC.

The CDR3 region is CASSFGPGQGSEKLFF. The DNA for the CDR3 is TGTGCCAGCAGTTTCGGCCCAGGACAGGGTAGTGAAAAACTGTTTTTT. The chain recombines TRBV27 with TRBJ1-4, with 8 positions matching TRBD1. Trimming took 3 bases from V and 7 from J; bases not matched to a gene: 10. The CDR3 contains 16 residues. Germline V CDR1 and CDR2: MNHEY, SMNVEV (reference sequence).

V usage is TRBV19 and J usage is TRBJ1-1; TRBD1 is a possible D gene (5 bases). Germline V gene data show CDR1 as LNHDA and CDR2 as SQIVND (reference sequence). V lost 8 bases and J 4 bases, leaving 20 bases between the germline ends. CDR3 size: 15 residues. In nucleotides, the CDR3 is TGTGCCAGTGGTGCCAATCGAGGGAGGGGCACTGAAGCTTTCTTT. Translation gives CASGANRGRGTEAFF.

The CDR3 DNA reads as TGTGCCAGCAGTGTAACGGGAGGGTTAAATACAGATACGCAGTATTTT. Translating gives CASSVTGGLNTDTQYF. V and J are TRBV25-1 and TRBJ2-3; 8 nucleotides align to TRBD2. Germline CDR1 MGHDK, CDR2 SYGVNS. The CDR3 runs to 16 residues. V shed 4 bases and J 3 bases; nucleotides not matched to a gene: 9.

This clone occurred once. CDR3 sequence (DNA): TGTGCCAGCAGTCTAGCTTGGACCGGGGAGCTGTTTTTT. Translating gives CASSLAWTGELFF. V and J are TRBV6-5 and TRBJ2-2; weak D call: TRBD2 (5 bases). The CDR3 runs 13 residues. CDR1 and CDR2 from the germline V gene are MNHEY and SVGAGI. Trimming removed 5 bases at V and 5 bases at J, with 9 bases between.

The V gene is TRBV6-1, the J gene TRBJ2-2; perhaps TRBD1 as D (5 bases). Trimming left V 1 base short and J 7 bases short, with 22 bases between. CDR3 length: 18 residues. Germline V CDR1 and CDR2: MNHNS, SASEGT. For the CDR3, the DNA is TGTGCCAGCAGTGAAGGGTCAGGGTTCGGTATTTACGTCGGGGAGCTGTTTTTT. This translates into CASSEGSGFGIYVGELFF.

The V and J genes are TRBV6-1 and TRBJ1-4; tentative D call: TRBD1 (6 bases). Germline-derived CDR1 and CDR2 are MNHNS and SASEGT. Deletions cut 7 bases from V and 6 bases from J, with 15 bases between. This CDR3 region has 14 residues. The CDR3 region is CASKTGHDDEKLFF. DNA for the CDR3: TGTGCCAGCAAAACGGGACACGATGATGAAAAACTGTTTTTT.

The CDR3 DNA reads TGTGCCAGCAGCCGAACCTGGGGTAGGGGACTGCCTGGAAACACCATATATTTT. It codes for CASSRTWGRGLPGNTIYF. This chain uses TRBV5-8 with TRBJ1-3, with TRBD1 as a possible D gene (5 bases). Trimming took off 4 bases at V and 2 bases at J, with 22 bases between the two ends. The V gene's germline CDR1 is SGHTS and CDR2 YDEGEE. This CDR3 comprises 18 residues. Looking up the rest from reference TRBV5-8 and TRBJ1-3 gives the full variable domain: EAGVTQSPTHLIKTRGQQATLRCSPISGHTSVYWYQQALGLGLQFLLWYDEGEERNRGNFPPRFSGRQFPNYSSELNVNALELEDSALYLCASSRTWGRGLPGNTIYFGEGSWLTVV.

The chain uses TRBV6-1 and TRBJ1-1; D unresolved. Trimming shortened V by 10 bases and J by 2 bases, and 14 bases separated the two germline ends. This CDR3 has 13 residues. Per the germline V gene, CDR1 is MNHNS and CDR2 is SASEGT. CDR3 DNA sequence: TGTGCCACCGAACCAGGCGTTAACACTGAAGCTTTCTTT. This gives the protein CATEPGVNTEAFF.

This clone was seen just once. The rearrangement links TRBV19 to TRBJ2-1; D not certain. Germline V CDR1 and CDR2: LNHDA, SQIVND (reference sequence). The CDR3 covers 15 residues. Trimming stripped 2 bases from V and 0 bases from J, with 8 bases between. The CDR3 DNA follows: TGTGCCAGTAGTATACCCGCCGGCTCCTACAATGAGCAGTTCTTC. Translation: CASSIPAGSYNEQFF.

This clone was observed a single time. The gene calls are TRBV30 and TRBJ1-1; possible D gene TRBD1, 5 bases. CDR3 length: 12 residues. CDR1 and CDR2 (germline): GTSNPN, SVGIG (reference sequence). Trimming removed 8 bases from V and 4 bases from J, with 14 bases in between. CDR3 amino acids: CARVEGFTEAFF. Here the CDR3 DNA reads TGTGCCCGGGTGGAGGGGTTCACTGAAGCTTTCTTT.

In DNA, the CDR3 is TGTGCCAGCAGCATTAACAGGGGTATCAACACCATATATTTT. Translation: CASSINRGINTIYF. The chain couples TRBV13 to TRBJ1-3; 7 bases map to TRBD1. This CDR3 contains 14 residues. Germline-derived CDR1 and CDR2 are PRHDT and FYEKMQ (reference sequence). V lost 5 bases, J lost 7 bases, and 8 bases stayed unmatched.

This chain joins TRBV28 and TRBJ2-1, with 11 bases aligning to TRBD1. CDR1 and CDR2 (germline): MDHEN, SYDVKM. The CDR3 consists of 14 residues. V lost 5 bases and J lost 10; bases outside the gene matches: 7. CDR3: CASSQPGQGEEQFF. The CDR3 nucleotides read TGTGCCAGCAGTCAACCGGGACAGGGGGAAGAGCAGTTCTTC.

This clone was detected only once. This rearrangement joins TRBV6-1 to TRBJ2-2; TRBD1 might be the D (6 bases). The CDR3 runs to 15 residues. Germline lookup yields CDR1 MNHNS and CDR2 SASEGT. V lost 2 bases and J 1 base, leaving 8 bases between the germline ends. The CDR3 loop reads CASSESDRNTGELFF. For the CDR3, the DNA is TGTGCCAGCAGTGAATCGGACAGGAACACCGGGGAGCTGTTTTTT.